The 4 T cell receptor beta chains listed next were all sequenced from one sample in a study of cytotoxic CD8 clonotypes in ibrutinib-treated CLL. Method: immunoSEQ multiplex PCR; TCRdb's copy keeps in-frame clones and lacks some. The sample carries 13,000 to 15,000 clones, 50% to 75% recorded once. Sequencing used PBMCs, obtained before ibrutinib treatment. Receptor source: a human donor with chronic lymphocytic leukemia.

This clone was seen just once. This chain connects TRBV19 to TRBJ1-2; D not certain. The CDR3 covers 18 residues. Germline loops: CDR1 LNHDA, CDR2 SQIVND (reference sequence). V was shortened by 4 bases and J by 7 bases, with 28 bases between the two germline ends. The CDR3 region has the DNA TGTGCCAGTAGTAACCAACACCGGGAACCCGGACGAAAGTCTGGCTACACCTTC. This sequence encodes CASSNQHREPGRKSGYTF.

The rearrangement uses TRBV5-4 and TRBJ2-7; D gene uncertain. Germline V gene lookup returns CDR1 SGHNT and CDR2 YYREEE (reference sequence). CDR3 length equals 13 residues. V was clipped by 4 bases and J by 8 bases, with 16 bases between them. DNA of the CDR3: TGTGCCAGCAGCCTTACATCACAAGGCCAGCAGTACTTC. Translated, it gives CASSLTSQGQQYF. The variable domain in full, completed from reference TRBV5-4 and TRBJ2-7, reads ETGVTQSPTHLIKTRGQQVTLRCSSQSGHNTVSWYQQALGQGPQFIFQYYREEENGRGNFPPRFSGLQFPNYSSELNVNALELDDSALYLCASSLTSQGQQYFGPGTRLTVT.

The rearrangement links TRBV30 to TRBJ2-7, with D maybe TRBD1 (5 bases). The CDR3 has 15 residues. V gave up 0 bases and J gave up 3 bases, with 15 bases separating them. CDR1 is GTSNPN and CDR2 is SVGIG in the germline V gene (reference sequence). The CDR3 reads CAWSVRDMGRYEQYF. CDR3 sequence (DNA): TGTGCCTGGAGTGTACGAGACATGGGGCGCTACGAGCAGTACTTC.

Of note for this clone: One base away lies a much larger clone, so this may be a sequencing read error. The chain recombines TRBV4-1 with TRBJ1-5; no clear D. This CDR3 region has 16 residues. V gave up 4 bases and J gave up 5 bases, with 18 bases separating them. Germline loops: CDR1 MGHRA, CDR2 YSYEKL. CDR3 region: CASSPGAGRSDQPQHF. In DNA, the CDR3 is TGCGCCAGCAGCCCTGGAGCCGGGAGGTCGGATCAGCCCCAGCATTTT.